This T cell receptor (beta chain) was profiled in a study of response to subunit inactivated influenza vaccine. TCRdb processed the RT-PCR reads anew with MiXCR; each CDR3 protein has one entry. The sample holds approximately 500,000 distinct CDR3 sequences; 20% to 25% are singletons and the top ten take approximately 3%. The V gene end was trimmed by 1 base and the J gene end by 4 bases; junction bases not matched to a gene: 3. The CDR3 is made up of 15 amino acids. Per the germline V gene, CDR1 is MDHEN and CDR2 is SYDVKM. The same data also went into a second study, on T cells expressing NK-cell markers. In that study: Generation of TCR beta cDNA was performed by 5'RACE template switching incorporating UMIs. Topping the CD3+CD56-NKG2C+ fraction as well were these clonotypes, in a few donors.

This TCR came from a man aged 50-59 years who received an inactivated influenza vaccine. This chain uses TRBV28 with TRBJ2-1, with 8 nucleotides matching TRBD2. Sequencing was performed on CD4+ T cells sorted from PBMCs, taken about 12 days after vaccination. Here the CDR3 reads CASSLFGRGYNEQFF. CDR3 DNA: TGTGCCAGCAGTTTATTCGGGAGGGGATACAATGAGCAGTTCTTC. Combining the CDR3 with reference TRBV28 and TRBJ2-1 gives the whole variable domain DVKVTQSSRYLVKRTGEKVFLECVQDMDHENMFWYRQDPGLGLRLIYFSYDVKMKEKGDIPEGYSVSREKKERFSLILESASTNQTSMYLCASSLFGRGYNEQFFGPGTRLTVL.